In this sample, the clone carrying this TCR beta chain turned up many times. With 0 bases clipped from V and 2 bases from J, the junction kept 3 bases outside the gene matches. The germline CDR1 and CDR2 sequences are MNHEY and SVGAGI. This CDR3 is built from 17 residues. A single record per CDR3 protein comes from TCRdb applying MiXCR to the 5' RACE reads. The sample holds roughly 60,000 distinct CDR3 sequences, approximately 10% seen once. This sample is part of a study of neurological immune-mediated disorders. Sequenced material: PBMCs. V usage is TRBV6-5 and J usage is TRBJ2-3; 12 positions match TRBD2. The TCR was taken from a man aged 60-69 years in good health. The CDR3 region is CASSYSWTSGVTDTQYF. The DNA for the CDR3 is TGTGCCAGCAGTTACTCGTGGACTAGCGGGGTCACAGATACGCAGTATTTT.